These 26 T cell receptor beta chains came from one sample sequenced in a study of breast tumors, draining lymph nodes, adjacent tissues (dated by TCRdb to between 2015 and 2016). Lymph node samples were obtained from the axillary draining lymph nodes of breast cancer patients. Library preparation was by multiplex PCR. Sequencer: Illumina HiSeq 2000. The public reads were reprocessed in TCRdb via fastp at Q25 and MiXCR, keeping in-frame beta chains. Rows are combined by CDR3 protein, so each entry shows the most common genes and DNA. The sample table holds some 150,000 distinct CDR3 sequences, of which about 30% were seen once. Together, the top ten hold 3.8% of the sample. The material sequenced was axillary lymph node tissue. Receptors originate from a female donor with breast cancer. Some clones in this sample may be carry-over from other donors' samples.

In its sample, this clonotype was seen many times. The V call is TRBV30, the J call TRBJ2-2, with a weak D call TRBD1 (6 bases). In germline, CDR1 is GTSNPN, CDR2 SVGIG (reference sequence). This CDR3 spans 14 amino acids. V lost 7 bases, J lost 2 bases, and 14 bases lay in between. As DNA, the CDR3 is TGTGCCTACCGACAGGCGCCCAACACCGGGGAGCTGTTTTTT. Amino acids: CAYRQAPNTGELFF.

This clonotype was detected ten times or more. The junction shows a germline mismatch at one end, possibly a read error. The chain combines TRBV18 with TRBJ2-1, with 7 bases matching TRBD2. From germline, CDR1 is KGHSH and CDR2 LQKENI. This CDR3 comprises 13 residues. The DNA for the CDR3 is TGTGCCAGCACACCGTGGGGGGGCAATGAGCAGTTCTTC. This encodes CASTPWGGNEQFF.

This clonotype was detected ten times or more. CDR3 region: CASSFQTVGFF. As DNA, the CDR3 is TGTGCCAGCAGCTTTCAGACCGTCGGCTTCTTC. V is TRBV5-8 and J is TRBJ2-1, with D uncertain. This CDR3 has 11 residues. V was trimmed by 2 bases and J by 16 bases, leaving 13 bases between them. CDR1 is SGHTS and CDR2 is YDEGEE in the germline V gene.

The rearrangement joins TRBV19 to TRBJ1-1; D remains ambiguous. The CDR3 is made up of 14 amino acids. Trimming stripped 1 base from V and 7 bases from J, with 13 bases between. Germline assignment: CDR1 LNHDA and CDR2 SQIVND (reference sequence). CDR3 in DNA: TGTGCCAGTAGTATAGGCCGGACGGCGGGTGAAGCTTTCTTT. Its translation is CASSIGRTAGEAFF.

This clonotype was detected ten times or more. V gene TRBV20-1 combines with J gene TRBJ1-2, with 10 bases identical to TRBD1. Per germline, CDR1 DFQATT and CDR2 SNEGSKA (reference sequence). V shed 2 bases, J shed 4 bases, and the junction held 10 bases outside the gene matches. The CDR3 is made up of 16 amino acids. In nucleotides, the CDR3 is TGCAGTGCTAGACCCTCCAACGGACAGGGGGTCTATGGCTACACCTTC. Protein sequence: CSARPSNGQGVYGYTF.

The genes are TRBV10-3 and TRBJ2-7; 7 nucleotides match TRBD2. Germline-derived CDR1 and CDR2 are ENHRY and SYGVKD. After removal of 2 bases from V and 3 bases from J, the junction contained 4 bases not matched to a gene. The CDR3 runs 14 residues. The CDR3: CAISEGLADYEQYF. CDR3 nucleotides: TGTGCCATCAGTGAGGGGCTAGCGGACTACGAGCAGTACTTC.

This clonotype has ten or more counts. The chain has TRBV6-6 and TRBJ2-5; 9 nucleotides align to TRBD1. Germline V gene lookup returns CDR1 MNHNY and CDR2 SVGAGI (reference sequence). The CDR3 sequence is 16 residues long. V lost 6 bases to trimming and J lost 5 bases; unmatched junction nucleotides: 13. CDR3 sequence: CASSLPTGTGFETQYF. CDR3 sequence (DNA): TGTGCCAGCAGCCTACCGACCGGGACAGGGTTTGAGACCCAGTACTTC.

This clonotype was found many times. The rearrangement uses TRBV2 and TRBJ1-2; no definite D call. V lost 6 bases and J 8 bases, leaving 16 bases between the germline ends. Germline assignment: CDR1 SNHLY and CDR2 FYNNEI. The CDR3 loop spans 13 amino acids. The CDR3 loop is CASRPNPSGGYTF. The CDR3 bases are TGTGCCAGCAGGCCAAACCCCTCGGGAGGCTACACCTTC.

CDR3 sequence reads: CASSETGVQETQYF. CDR3 nucleotides: TGTGCCAGCAGCGAAACAGGGGTACAAGAGACCCAGTACTTC. The chain uses TRBV9 and TRBJ2-5; 7 nucleotides match TRBD1. This CDR3 has 14 amino acids. Germline CDR1 and CDR2: SGDLS and YYNGEE. J gave up 2 bases and V 3 bases, and 4 bases lay outside the gene matches.

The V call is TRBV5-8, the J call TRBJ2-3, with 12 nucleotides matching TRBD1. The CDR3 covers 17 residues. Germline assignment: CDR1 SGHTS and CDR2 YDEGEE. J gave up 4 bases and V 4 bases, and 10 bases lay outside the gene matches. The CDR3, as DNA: TGTGCCAGCAGCGGGAGAGGGGGGACAGGGGGCGCAGATACGCAGTATTTT. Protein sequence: CASSGRGGTGGADTQYF.

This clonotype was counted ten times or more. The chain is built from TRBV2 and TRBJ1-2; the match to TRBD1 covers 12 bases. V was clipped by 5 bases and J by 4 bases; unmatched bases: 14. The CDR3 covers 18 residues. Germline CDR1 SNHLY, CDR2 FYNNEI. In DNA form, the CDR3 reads TGTGCCAGCAGTTCCTCGCCCCGGGACAGGGGGCTAGGCTATGGCTACACCTTC. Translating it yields CASSSSPRDRGLGYGYTF.

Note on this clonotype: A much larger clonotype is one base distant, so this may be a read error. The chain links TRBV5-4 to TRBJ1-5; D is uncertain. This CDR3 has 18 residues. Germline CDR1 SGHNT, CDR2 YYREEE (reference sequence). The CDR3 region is CAGSFETTPGSPNQPQHF. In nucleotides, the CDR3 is TGTGCCGGCAGCTTCGAAACTACCCCGGGGAGTCCGAATCAGCCCCAGCATTTT.

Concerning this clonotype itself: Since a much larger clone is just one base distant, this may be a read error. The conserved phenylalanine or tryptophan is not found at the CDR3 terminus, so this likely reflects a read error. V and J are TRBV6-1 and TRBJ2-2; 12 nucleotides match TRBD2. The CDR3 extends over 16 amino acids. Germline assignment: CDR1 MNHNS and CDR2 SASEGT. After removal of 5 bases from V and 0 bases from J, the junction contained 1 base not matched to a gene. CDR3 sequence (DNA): TGTGCCAGCAGTCGACTAGCGGGAGCGAACACCGGGGAGCTGTTTTCT. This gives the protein CASSRLAGANTGELFS.

In nucleotides, the CDR3 is TGTGCCAGCAGCCAAGACTTAGGGGTCAGCTCACCCCTCCACTTT. Protein: CASSQDLGVSSPLHF. V and J are TRBV4-2 and TRBJ1-6; perhaps TRBD1 as D (5 bases). The germline V and J ends were trimmed by 0 bases and 10 bases, with 13 bases remaining between them. Germline V gene lookup returns CDR1 LGHNA and CDR2 YNFKEQ. The CDR3 consists of 15 residues.

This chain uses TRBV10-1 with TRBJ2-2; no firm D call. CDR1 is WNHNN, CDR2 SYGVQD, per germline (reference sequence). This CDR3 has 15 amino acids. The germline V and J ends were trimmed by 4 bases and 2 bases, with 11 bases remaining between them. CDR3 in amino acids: CASSGDNSNTGELFF. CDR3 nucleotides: TGCGCCAGCAGTGGGGATAACAGTAACACCGGGGAGCTGTTTTTT.

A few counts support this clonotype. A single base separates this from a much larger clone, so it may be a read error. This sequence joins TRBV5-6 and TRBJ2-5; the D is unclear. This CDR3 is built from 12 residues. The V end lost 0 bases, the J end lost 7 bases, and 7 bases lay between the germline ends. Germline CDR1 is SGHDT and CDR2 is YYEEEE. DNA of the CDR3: TGTGCCAGCAGCTTGGCCATGGCGACCCAGTACTTC. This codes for CASSLAMATQYF. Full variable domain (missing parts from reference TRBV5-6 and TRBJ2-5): DAGVTQSPTHLIKTRGQQVTLRCSPKSGHDTVSWYQQALGQGPQFIFQYYEEEERQRGNFPDRFSGHQFPNYSSELNVNALLLGDSALYLCASSLAMATQYFGPGTRLLVL.

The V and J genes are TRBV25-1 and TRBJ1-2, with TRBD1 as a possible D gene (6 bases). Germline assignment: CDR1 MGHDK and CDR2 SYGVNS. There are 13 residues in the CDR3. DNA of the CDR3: TGTGCTAGAGGATACAGGGAAGGTAACGGCTACACCTTC. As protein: CARGYREGNGYTF.

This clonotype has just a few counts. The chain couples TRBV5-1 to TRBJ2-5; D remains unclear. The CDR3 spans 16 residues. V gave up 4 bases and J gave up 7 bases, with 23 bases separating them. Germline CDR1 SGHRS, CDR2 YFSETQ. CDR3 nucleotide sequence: TGCGCCAGCAGCCGCTTGCTTGGCAGGACCAAGGGGACCCAGTACTTC. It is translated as CASSRLLGRTKGTQYF.

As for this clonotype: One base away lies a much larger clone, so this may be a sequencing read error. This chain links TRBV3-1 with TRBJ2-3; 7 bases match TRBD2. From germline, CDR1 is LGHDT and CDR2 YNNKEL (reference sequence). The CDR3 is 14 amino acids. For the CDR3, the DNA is TGTGCCAGCAGCCAGGGACTACGAATAGATGCGCAGTATTTT. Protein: CASSQGLRIDAQYF.

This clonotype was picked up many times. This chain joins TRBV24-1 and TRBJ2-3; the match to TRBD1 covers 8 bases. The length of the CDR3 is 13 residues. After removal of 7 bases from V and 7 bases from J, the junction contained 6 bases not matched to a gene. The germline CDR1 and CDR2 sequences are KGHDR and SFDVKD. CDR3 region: CATRGQVGNTQYF. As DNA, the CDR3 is TGTGCCACCAGGGGACAGGTCGGAAATACGCAGTATTTT.

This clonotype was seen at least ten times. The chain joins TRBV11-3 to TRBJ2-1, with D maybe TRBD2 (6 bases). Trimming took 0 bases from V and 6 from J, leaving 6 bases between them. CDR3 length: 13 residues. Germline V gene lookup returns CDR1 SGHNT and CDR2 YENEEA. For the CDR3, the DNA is TGTGCCAGCAGCTTAGACGGGGGCAATGAGCAGTTCTTC. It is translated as CASSLDGGNEQFF.

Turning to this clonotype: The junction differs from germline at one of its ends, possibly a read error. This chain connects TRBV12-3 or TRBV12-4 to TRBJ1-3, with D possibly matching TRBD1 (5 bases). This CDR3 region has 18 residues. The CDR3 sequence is CASSGQSGPLGYGYTLYF. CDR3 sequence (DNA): TGTGCCAGCAGTGGCCAGTCAGGGCCCTTGGGCTATGGCTACACCTTATATTTT.

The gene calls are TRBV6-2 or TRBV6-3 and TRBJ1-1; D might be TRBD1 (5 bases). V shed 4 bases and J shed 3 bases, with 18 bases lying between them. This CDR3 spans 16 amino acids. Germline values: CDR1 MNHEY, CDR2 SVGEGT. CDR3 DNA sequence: TGTGCCAGCAGTTCGCCGGTTGGGGGGTATGACACTGAAGCTTTCTTT. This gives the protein CASSSPVGGYDTEAFF.

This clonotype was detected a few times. The DNA for the CDR3 is TGTGCCAGCAGACGACTAGCGGGAAACCAAGAGACCCAGTACTTC. Translation: CASRRLAGNQETQYF. This chain uses TRBV6-1 with TRBJ2-5; 11 bases map to TRBD2. V was pared by 6 bases and J by 0 bases, with 3 bases of the junction left unmatched. Per germline, CDR1 MNHNS and CDR2 SASEGT. The CDR3 runs 15 residues.

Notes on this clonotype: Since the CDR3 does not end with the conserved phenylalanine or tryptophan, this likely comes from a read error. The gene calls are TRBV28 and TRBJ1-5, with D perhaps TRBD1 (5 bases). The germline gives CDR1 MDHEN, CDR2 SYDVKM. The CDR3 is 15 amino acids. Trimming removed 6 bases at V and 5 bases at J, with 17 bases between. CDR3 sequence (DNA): TGTGCCAGCAGCCAGACGGGGCCTGGGGATCAGCCCCAGCATTAT. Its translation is CASSQTGPGDQPQHY.

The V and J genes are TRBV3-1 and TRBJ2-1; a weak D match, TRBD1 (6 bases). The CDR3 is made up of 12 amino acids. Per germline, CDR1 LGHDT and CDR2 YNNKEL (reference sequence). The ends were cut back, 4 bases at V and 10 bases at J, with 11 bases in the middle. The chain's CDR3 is CASSRAGDEQFF. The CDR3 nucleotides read TGTGCCAGCAGCCGGGCAGGGGACGAGCAGTTCTTC.